One and the same sample provided the 17 T cell receptor beta chains below, sequenced in a study of T cell responses to AZD1222 COVID-19 vaccine. Only in-frame clones appear in the TCRdb table, and some are missing; sequencing was by immunoSEQ multiplex PCR. The sample has 120,000 to 150,000 clones, 92% seen once; the top ten hold approximately 9%. This specimen was peripheral blood, taken 28 days after the second AZD1222 dose. These receptors were obtained from an adult who received the AZD1222 COVID-19 vaccine.

This clone was observed once. This chain uses TRBV4-2 with TRBJ1-4, with 7 bases matching TRBD1. With 8 bases clipped from V and 4 bases from J, the junction kept 4 bases outside the gene matches. CDR3 size: 13 residues. The germline gives CDR1 LGHNA, CDR2 YNFKEQ. The CDR3: CASGSGGNEKLFF. The CDR3 nucleotides read TGTGCCAGCGGATCAGGGGGTAATGAAAAACTGTTTTTT.

CDR3 DNA: TGTGCCAGCAGGCGATGGACAGCTAATGAGCAGTTCTTC. This encodes CASRRWTANEQFF. The genes are TRBV6-5 and TRBJ2-1; D is possibly TRBD1 (6 bases). The V end was cut by 6 bases, the J end by 7 bases, with 13 bases between. The length of the CDR3 is 13 residues. The germline V gene encodes CDR1 MNHEY and CDR2 SVGAGI.

The chain is built from TRBV11-2 and TRBJ1-2; no reliable D call. CDR1 and CDR2 from the germline V gene are SGHAT and FQNNGV. The V end lost 1 base, the J end lost 6 bases, and 3 bases lay between the germline ends. The CDR3 is 11 residues long. The CDR3: CASSLGDGYTF. In DNA, the CDR3 is TGTGCCAGCAGCTTAGGCGATGGCTACACCTTC.

Only a few counts were recorded for this clone. V gene TRBV5-4 combines with J gene TRBJ1-2; 8 nucleotides line up with TRBD1. Germline-derived CDR1 and CDR2 are SGHNT and YYREEE (reference sequence). V gave up 4 bases and J gave up 4 bases; unmatched junction bases: 6. The CDR3 loop spans 14 amino acids. CDR3 sequence: CASSGDRGGYGYTF. The CDR3 DNA follows: TGTGCCAGCAGCGGCGACAGGGGAGGCTATGGCTACACCTTC.

The CDR3 loop reads CASSGREGTEAFF. Here the CDR3 DNA reads TGTGCCAGCAGTGGCAGGGAGGGCACTGAAGCTTTCTTT. The J gene is TRBJ1-1, the V gene TRBV28, with D perhaps TRBD1 (5 bases). Germline V gene lookup returns CDR1 MDHEN and CDR2 SYDVKM. V was cut by 5 bases and J by 4 bases, with 11 bases left in between. This CDR3 is 13 amino acids long.

The chain joins TRBV19 to TRBJ1-4; 10 bases map to TRBD1. Germline assignment: CDR1 LNHDA and CDR2 SQIVND (reference sequence). The J segment lost 7 bases and the V segment lost 4 bases, leaving 6 bases of the junction unmatched. The CDR3 spans 15 residues. CDR3 residues: CASSTGTGESEKLFF. The CDR3 region has the DNA TGTGCCAGTAGTACCGGGACAGGGGAGTCTGAAAAACTGTTTTTT.

As DNA, the CDR3 is TGTGCCAGCAGCCGGACAGGTCTTAATGAAAAACTGTTTTTT. It is translated as CASSRTGLNEKLFF. J is TRBJ1-4 and V is TRBV5-4; the match to TRBD1 covers 7 bases. With V trimmed by 4 bases and J by 4 bases, 4 bases remained unmatched. The germline CDR1 and CDR2 sequences are SGHNT and YYREEE (reference sequence). The CDR3 is 14 amino acids.

The J gene is TRBJ2-7, the V gene TRBV19; 8 nucleotides agree with TRBD1. Germline V gene data show CDR1 as LNHDA and CDR2 as SQIVND (reference sequence). The CDR3 loop spans 13 amino acids. V lost 6 bases and J lost 3; bases outside the gene matches: 4. CDR3 sequence (DNA): TGTGCCAGTAGAGGACAGGGACTCTACGAGCAGTACTTC. The encoded protein is CASRGQGLYEQYF.

This clone was seen once. This chain joins TRBV7-8 and TRBJ1-2; D is ambiguous. CDR1 and CDR2 from the germline V gene are SGHVS and FQNEAQ. The CDR3 sequence is 15 residues long. V lost 1 base, J lost 0 bases, and 9 bases lay in between. CDR3 coding DNA: TGTGCCAGCAGCTTAGACCTAGGCACTAACTATGGCTACACCTTC. It yields the protein CASSLDLGTNYGYTF. The full variable domain, completed using reference TRBV7-8 and TRBJ1-2, is GAGVSQSPRYKVAKRGQDVALRCDPISGHVSLFWYQQALGQGPEFLTYFQNEAQLDKSGLPSDRFFAERPEGSVSTLKIQRTQQEDSAVYLCASSLDLGTNYGYTFGSGTRLTVV.

Of note for this clone: One junction end does not reproduce the germline sequence, and a read error may be involved. The CDR3 DNA is TGTGCCGGCAGTTCCCTAGTCGGGGGAGAAGCTTTCTTT. It is translated as CAGSSLVGGEAFF. This chain links TRBV6-5 with TRBJ1-1; TRBD1 is a possible D gene (5 bases). Germline CDR1 is MNHEY and CDR2 is SVGAGI. This CDR3 has 13 amino acids.

The chain carries TRBV7-6 and TRBJ2-1; the D gene is possibly TRBD2 (6 bases). Germline lookup yields CDR1 SGHVS and CDR2 FNYEAQ. CDR3 length: 15 residues. Trimming removed 3 bases from V and 4 bases from J, with 13 bases in between. The CDR3 region has the DNA TGTGCCAGCAGCTTTGATGCGGGGCCTTACAATGAGCAGTTCTTC. It specifies CASSFDAGPYNEQFF.

This clone occurred once. V gene TRBV6-1 combines with J gene TRBJ1-1; unclear D gene. The germline V gene encodes CDR1 MNHNS and CDR2 SASEGT. Trimming removed 3 bases at V and 2 bases at J, with 13 bases between. The CDR3 consists of 15 residues. The chain's CDR3 is CASSDLSADNTEAFF. DNA of the CDR3: TGTGCCAGCAGTGACCTGTCGGCAGATAACACTGAAGCTTTCTTT.

The chain carries TRBV6-6 and TRBJ2-7, with D maybe TRBD1 (5 bases). CDR1 and CDR2 (germline): MNHNY, SVGAGI (reference sequence). The V end was cut by 2 bases, the J end by 6 bases, with 11 bases between. The length of the CDR3 is 13 residues. CDR3 bases: TGTGCCAGCAGTTACAAGGGGTCGGGCGAGCAGTACGTC. Translated: CASSYKGSGEQYV.

The chain employs TRBV27 and TRBJ2-7; 10 bases match TRBD1. CDR3 length equals 15 residues. The V segment lost 1 base and the J segment 5 bases; nucleotides outside the gene matches: 5. Germline V gives CDR1 MNHEY, CDR2 SMNVEV (reference sequence). The CDR3 spells CASSLFWDRGDEQYF. The DNA for the CDR3 is TGTGCCAGCAGTTTATTCTGGGACAGGGGTGACGAGCAGTACTTC.

The gene calls are TRBV7-9 and TRBJ1-1, with 8 nucleotides matching TRBD1. CDR1 SEHNR and CDR2 FQNEAQ come from the germline V gene (reference sequence). V lost 4 bases to trimming and J lost 6 bases; unmatched junction nucleotides: 10. This CDR3 spans 15 amino acids. The CDR3 is CASSYDATGVPEAFF. CDR3 coding DNA: TGTGCCAGCAGCTACGACGCGACAGGGGTGCCTGAAGCTTTCTTT.

The J gene is TRBJ2-5, the V gene TRBV4-3, with no clear D. V gave up 0 bases and J gave up 0 bases, with 8 bases separating them. Per germline, CDR1 LGHNA and CDR2 YSLEER. This CDR3 is 15 amino acids long. CDR3 DNA sequence: TGCGCCAGCAGCCAAGAACATGCGTACCAAGAGACCCAGTACTTC. As protein: CASSQEHAYQETQYF.

The chain combines TRBV28 with TRBJ1-2; perhaps TRBD1 as D (5 bases). From germline, CDR1 is MDHEN and CDR2 SYDVKM. The CDR3 consists of 14 residues. Trimming took 3 bases from V and 4 from J, leaving 12 bases between them. For the CDR3, the DNA is TGTGCCAGCAGTTTGTTTAGGACATCCTATGGCTACACCTTC. Its protein is CASSLFRTSYGYTF.